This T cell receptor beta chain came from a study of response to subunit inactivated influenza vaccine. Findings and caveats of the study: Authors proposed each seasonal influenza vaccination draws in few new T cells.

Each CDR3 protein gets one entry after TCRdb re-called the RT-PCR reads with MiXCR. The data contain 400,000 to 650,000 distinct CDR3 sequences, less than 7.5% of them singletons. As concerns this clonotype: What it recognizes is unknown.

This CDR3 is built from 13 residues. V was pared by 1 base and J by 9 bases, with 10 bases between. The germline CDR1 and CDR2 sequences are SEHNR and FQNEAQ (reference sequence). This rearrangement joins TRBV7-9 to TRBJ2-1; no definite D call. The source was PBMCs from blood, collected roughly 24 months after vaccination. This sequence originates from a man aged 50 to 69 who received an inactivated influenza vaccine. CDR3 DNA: TGTGCCAGCAGCTTAGGGACCGGCCTTGAGCAGTTCTTC. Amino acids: CASSLGTGLEQFF.